This T cell receptor beta chain was sequenced for a study of a mutant IDH1 vaccine in newly diagnosed glioma. Study at large: Initiation of the vaccine course occurred 4-6 weeks after radiotherapy alone, or alongside temozolomide cycles. Study-level results: The authors found pseudoprogression apparently unrelated to changes in top peripheral T cell clonotypes.

Remarks on this clone: What it binds is not known.

Time point denoted: week 23, last vaccination. Topical imiquimod accompanied each vaccine dose, which consisted of 300 ug of mutant IDH1 20-mer peptide. This table comes from immunoSEQ multiplex PCR, and its TCRdb copy is limited to in-frame clones, with some not included. The data hold around 80,000 clones, with more than 80% observed a single time. Per germline, CDR1 LNHDA and CDR2 SQIVND (reference sequence). V lost 6 bases, J lost 4 bases, and 6 bases stayed unmatched. This CDR3 has 15 residues. The chain uses TRBV19 and TRBJ2-5; TRBD1 aligns across 12 bases. Sequenced here: PBMCs, sampled from a glioma patient whose treatment included an IDH1 peptide vaccine. This TCR was recovered from a woman aged 45-65 years with glioma. Written as DNA, the CDR3 is TGTGCCAGTAGGGGACAGGGGGCGCCAAGAGAGACCCAGTACTTC. Translating gives CASRGQGAPRETQYF.